This T cell receptor (beta chain) was sequenced in a study of cytomegalovirus exposure and HLA in healthy donors. Study-wide findings and caveats: The authors listed around 150 TCR beta chains as cytomegalovirus-associated.

The CDR3 has 15 amino acids. The germline V gene encodes CDR1 WNHNN and CDR2 SYGVQD (reference sequence). A multiplex PCR was run with 60 Vbeta primers and 13 Jbeta primers. Repertoires were generated with immunoSEQ multiplex PCR, while TCRdb's copy carries only in-frame clones and drops some. The sample carries approximately 110,000 clones, approximately 70% recorded once. Worth noting for this clone: Its target is unknown.

The rearrangement uses TRBV10-1 and TRBJ2-5; the D gene is possibly TRBD1 (5 bases). Gene TRBJ2-7 matches the end of the DNA better, so the J call may be wrong. The sample taken for sequencing was PBMCs. This sequence originates from a man aged 25-45 years in good health and CMV-seropositive. CDR3: CASSESWQGFSEQYF. The CDR3 DNA follows: TGCGCCAGCAGTGAGTCGTGGCAGGGTTTCTCCGAGCAGTACTTC.